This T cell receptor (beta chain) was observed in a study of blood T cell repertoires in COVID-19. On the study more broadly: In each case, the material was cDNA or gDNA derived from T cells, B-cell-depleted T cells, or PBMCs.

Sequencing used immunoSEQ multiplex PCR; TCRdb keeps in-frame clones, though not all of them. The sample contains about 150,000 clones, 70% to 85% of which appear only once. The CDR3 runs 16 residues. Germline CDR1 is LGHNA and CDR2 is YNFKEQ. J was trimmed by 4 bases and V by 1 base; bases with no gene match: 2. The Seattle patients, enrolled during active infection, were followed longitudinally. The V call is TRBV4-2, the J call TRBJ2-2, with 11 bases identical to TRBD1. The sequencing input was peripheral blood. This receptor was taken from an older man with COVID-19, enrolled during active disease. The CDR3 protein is CASSQAGQGVTGELFF. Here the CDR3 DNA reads TGTGCCAGCAGCCAAGCGGGACAGGGGGTCACCGGGGAGCTGTTTTTT.